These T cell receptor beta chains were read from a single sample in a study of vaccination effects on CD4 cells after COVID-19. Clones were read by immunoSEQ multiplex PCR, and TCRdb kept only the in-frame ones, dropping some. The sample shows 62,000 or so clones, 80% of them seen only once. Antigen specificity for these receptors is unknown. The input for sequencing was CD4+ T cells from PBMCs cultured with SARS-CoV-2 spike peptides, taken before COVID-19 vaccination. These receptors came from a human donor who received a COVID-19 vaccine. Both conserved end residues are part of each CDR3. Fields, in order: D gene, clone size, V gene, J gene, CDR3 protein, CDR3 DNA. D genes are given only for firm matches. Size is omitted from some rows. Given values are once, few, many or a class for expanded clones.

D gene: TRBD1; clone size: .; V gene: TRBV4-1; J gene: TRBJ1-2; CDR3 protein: CASSQVGTGTYGYTF; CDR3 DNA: TGCGCCAGCAGCCAAGTAGGGACAGGGACATATGGCTACACCTTC
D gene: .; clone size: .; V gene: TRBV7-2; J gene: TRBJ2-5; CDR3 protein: CASSSRLWGDETQYF; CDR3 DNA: TGTGCCAGCAGCTCTCGGCTCTGGGGCGACGAGACCCAGTACTTC
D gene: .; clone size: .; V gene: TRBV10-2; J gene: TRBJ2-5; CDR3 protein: CATQGTGRETQYF; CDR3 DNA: TGCGCCACCCAGGGCACAGGGAGGGAGACCCAGTACTTC
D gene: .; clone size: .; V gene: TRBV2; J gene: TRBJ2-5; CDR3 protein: CADRLDHETQYF; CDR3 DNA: TGTGCCGACAGACTAGACCATGAGACCCAGTACTTC
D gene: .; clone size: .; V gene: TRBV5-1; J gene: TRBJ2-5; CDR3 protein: CASRPLRSQETQYF; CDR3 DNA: TGCGCCAGCAGACCCTTGAGGAGCCAAGAGACCCAGTACTTC
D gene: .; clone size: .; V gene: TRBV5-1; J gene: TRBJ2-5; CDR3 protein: CASSLSGGLQETQYF; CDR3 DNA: TGCGCCAGCAGCTTGTCCGGGGGGCTCCAAGAGACCCAGTACTTC
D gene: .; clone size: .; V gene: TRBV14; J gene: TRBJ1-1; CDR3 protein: CASVRVGGTEAFF; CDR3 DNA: TGTGCCAGCGTCCGGGTCGGTGGGACTGAAGCTTTCTTT
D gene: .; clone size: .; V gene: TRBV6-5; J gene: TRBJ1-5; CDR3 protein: CASTREGQPQHF; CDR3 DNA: TGTGCCAGCACCCGGGAGGGTCAGCCCCAGCATTTT
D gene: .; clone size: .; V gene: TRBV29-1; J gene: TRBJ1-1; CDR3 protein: CSVLGVGTEAFF; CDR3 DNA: TGCAGCGTTTTGGGTGTTGGTACTGAAGCTTTCTTT
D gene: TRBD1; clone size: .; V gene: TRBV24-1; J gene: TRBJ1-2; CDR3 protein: CATSEPTGRYTF; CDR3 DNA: TGTGCCACCAGTGAGCCGACAGGGCGCTACACCTTC
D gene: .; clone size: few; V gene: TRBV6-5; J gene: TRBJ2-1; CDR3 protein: CASSYSGTEDNEQFF; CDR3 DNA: TGTGCCAGCAGTTACTCGGGGACGGAAGACAATGAGCAGTTCTTC
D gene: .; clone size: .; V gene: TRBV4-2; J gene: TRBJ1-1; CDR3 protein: CASSHGTGNTEAFF; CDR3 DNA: TGTGCCAGCAGCCACGGGACTGGGAACACTGAAGCTTTCTTT
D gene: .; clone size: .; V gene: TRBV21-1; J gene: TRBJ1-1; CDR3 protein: CASSKGGDRATEAFF; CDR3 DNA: TGTGCCAGCAGCAAAGGCGGGGACAGAGCCACTGAAGCTTTCTTT
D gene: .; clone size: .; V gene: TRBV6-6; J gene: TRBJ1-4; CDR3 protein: CATSSQATNEKLFF; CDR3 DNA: TGTGCCACCTCTTCACAGGCAACTAATGAAAAACTGTTTTTT
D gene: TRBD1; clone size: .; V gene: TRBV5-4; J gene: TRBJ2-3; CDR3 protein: CASSYAGTGGTDTQYF; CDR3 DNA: TGTGCCAGCTCTTATGCCGGGACAGGGGGCACAGATACGCAGTATTTT
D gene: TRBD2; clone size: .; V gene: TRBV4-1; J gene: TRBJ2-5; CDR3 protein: CASSEGRGRHQETQYF; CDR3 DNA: TGCGCCAGCAGTGAGGGGCGGGGGAGACACCAAGAGACCCAGTACTTC
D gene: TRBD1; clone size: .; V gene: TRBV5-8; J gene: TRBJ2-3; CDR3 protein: CASPILGQGTDTQYF; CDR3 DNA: TGTGCCAGTCCGATACTCGGACAGGGCACAGATACGCAGTATTTT
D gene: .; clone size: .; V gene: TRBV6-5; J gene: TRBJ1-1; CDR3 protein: CASAGNTEAFF; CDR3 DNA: TGTGCCAGTGCAGGGAACACTGAAGCTTTCTTT
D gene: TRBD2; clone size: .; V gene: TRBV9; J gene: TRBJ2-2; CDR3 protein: CASSEEGGGTMNTGELFF; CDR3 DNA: TGTGCCAGCAGCGAGGAGGGCGGGGGAACAATGAACACCGGGGAGCTGTTTTTT
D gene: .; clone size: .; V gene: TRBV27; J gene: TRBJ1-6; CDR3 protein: CASSLQGSYSPLHF; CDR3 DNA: TGTGCCAGCAGCCTACAGGGATCCTACTCACCCCTCCACTTT
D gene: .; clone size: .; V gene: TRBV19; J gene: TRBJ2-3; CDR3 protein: CASSREPVADTQYF; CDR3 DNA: TGTGCCAGTAGTCGAGAGCCGGTCGCAGATACGCAGTATTTT
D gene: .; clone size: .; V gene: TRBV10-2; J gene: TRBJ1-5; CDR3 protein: CASSPLDGGNQPQHF; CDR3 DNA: TGCGCCAGCAGCCCCCTTGACGGGGGCAATCAGCCCCAGCATTTT
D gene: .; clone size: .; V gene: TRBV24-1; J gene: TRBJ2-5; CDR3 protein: CATSDPVRETQYF; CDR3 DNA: TGTGCCACCAGTGATCCCGTCAGGGAGACCCAGTACTTC